Listed here are 19 T cell receptor beta chains from one sample, sequenced in a study of cytomegalovirus exposure and HLA in healthy donors. 60 Vbeta and 13 Jbeta primers were used in PCR. Clones were read by immunoSEQ multiplex PCR, and TCRdb kept only the in-frame ones, dropping some. The sample includes about 67,000 clones, 85% to 90% of them seen just once. Material: PBMCs. These receptor sequences come from a woman in her thirties in good health and CMV-seropositive.

This chain joins TRBV18 and TRBJ2-2; 8 bases agree with TRBD1. CDR3 length equals 17 residues. The trim removed 3 bases at V and 4 bases at J, leaving 10 bases unmatched. Germline V gene lookup returns CDR1 KGHSH and CDR2 LQKENI. DNA for the CDR3: TGTGCCAGCTCACCGCGTACCGGGACAGGACGCACCGGGGAGCTGTTTTTT. Translated, it gives CASSPRTGTGRTGELFF.

The chain employs TRBV7-9 and TRBJ1-2, with 7 nucleotides matching TRBD1. The germline gives CDR1 SEHNR, CDR2 FQNEAQ (reference sequence). The CDR3 contains 13 residues. Trimming removed 5 bases from V and 4 bases from J; junction bases left unmatched: 4. The CDR3 DNA follows: TGTGCCAGCAGCACAGGGGTAGGCTATGGCTACACCTTC. Protein sequence: CASSTGVGYGYTF.

The rearrangement uses TRBV9 and TRBJ2-7; D ambiguous. V was clipped by 0 bases and J by 0 bases, with 7 bases between them. Germline CDR1 and CDR2: SGDLS and YYNGEE. The CDR3 totals 14 residues. CDR3 DNA sequence: TGTGCCAGCAGCGTAGAGTACACCTCCTACGAGCAGTACTTC. Translated: CASSVEYTSYEQYF.

The rearrangement joins TRBV27 to TRBJ2-1; 10 bases line up with TRBD1. This CDR3 contains 15 residues. After removal of 5 bases from V and 2 bases from J, the junction contained 3 bases not matched to a gene. CDR1 and CDR2 (germline): MNHEY, SMNVEV (reference sequence). The CDR3 DNA is TGTGCCAGCAGTAAAGGACAGGGGGCCTACAATGAGCAGTTCTTC. Translating it yields CASSKGQGAYNEQFF.

The chain links TRBV4-1 to TRBJ2-1; the match to TRBD1 covers 7 bases. With V trimmed by 2 bases and J by 4 bases, 11 bases remained unmatched. In germline, CDR1 is MGHRA, CDR2 YSYEKL. The length of the CDR3 is 17 residues. The CDR3 loop reads CASSQRQTGIGYNEQFF. The CDR3 DNA follows: TGCGCCAGCAGCCAACGCCAGACAGGGATAGGGTACAATGAGCAGTTCTTC.

V gene TRBV5-1 combines with J gene TRBJ2-3; 9 positions agree with TRBD2. V lost 2 bases, J lost 5 bases, and 9 bases stayed unmatched. In germline, CDR1 is SGHRS, CDR2 YFSETQ. CDR3 size: 16 residues. The CDR3 coding sequence is TGCGCCAGCAGCTTTAGCGGGGGCTCCTCCAGAGATACGCAGTATTTT. This encodes CASSFSGGSSRDTQYF.

The CDR3 region has the DNA TGTGCCAGCAGCTTAGCAGCTACTAGCGACCTGACCCAGTACTTC. This sequence encodes CASSLAATSDLTQYF. The chain has TRBV11-2 and TRBJ2-5, with TRBD2 identical over 7 bases. Germline trimming cut 1 base from V and 7 bases from J; bases unmatched to any gene: 9. Germline V CDR1 and CDR2: SGHAT, FQNNGV. The CDR3 loop spans 15 amino acids.

CDR3 sequence: CASNPTGGSGYGYTF. The CDR3 DNA is TGTGCCAGCAACCCTACAGGGGGCTCTGGCTATGGCTACACCTTC. The chain has TRBV2 and TRBJ1-2; 9 bases agree with TRBD1. With V trimmed by 7 bases and J by 4 bases, 10 bases remained unmatched. The CDR3 has 15 amino acids. Per the germline V gene, CDR1 is SNHLY and CDR2 is FYNNEI.

This clone was detected only once. V gene TRBV19 combines with J gene TRBJ2-1; 7 bases map to TRBD2. The V gene end was trimmed by 1 base and the J gene end by 2 bases; junction bases not matched to a gene: 8. The CDR3 length is 17 residues. Germline V CDR1 and CDR2: LNHDA, SQIVND (reference sequence). The CDR3 DNA reads TGTGCCAGTAGTATAGGGAGACAAGCGGGGACCTACAATGAGCAGTTCTTC. Its translation: CASSIGRQAGTYNEQFF.

The rearrangement uses TRBV5-1 and TRBJ2-6, with TRBD1 matching 7 bases. The CDR3 length is 16 residues. With V trimmed by 0 bases and J by 0 bases, 0 bases remained unmatched. Germline V CDR1 and CDR2: SGHRS, YFSETQ. CDR3 region: CASSLGDSSGANVLTF. CDR3 in DNA: TGCGCCAGCAGCTTGGGGGACAGCTCTGGGGCCAACGTCCTGACTTTC.

This clone appeared a single time. V gene TRBV7-3 combines with J gene TRBJ1-4; 7 nucleotides match TRBD1. The CDR3 runs to 13 residues. Germline V lookup: CDR1 SGHTA, CDR2 FQGTGA. The V and J ends lost 6 bases and 7 bases, in that order; junction bases with no gene match: 5. CDR3 sequence (DNA): TGTGCCAGCAGTCGGGACAGAGGTGAAAAACTGTTTTTT. Translated: CASSRDRGEKLFF.

This clone appeared a few times. This rearrangement joins TRBV9 to TRBJ2-1; D perhaps matches TRBD2 (6 bases). Germline CDR1 SGDLS, CDR2 YYNGEE. The CDR3 extends over 16 amino acids. V lost 4 bases and J 8 bases, leaving 22 bases between the germline ends. In nucleotides, the CDR3 is TGTGCCAGCAGCTCACGTGGGGACTCTTACAATGATGAGCAGTTCTTC. Its protein is CASSSRGDSYNDEQFF. Looking up the rest from reference TRBV9 and TRBJ2-1 gives the full variable domain: DSGVTQTPKHLITATGQRVTLRCSPRSGDLSVYWYQQSLDQGLQFLIQYYNGEERAKGNILERFSAQQFPDLHSELNLSSLELGDSALYFCASSSRGDSYNDEQFFGPGTRLTVL.

The rearrangement uses TRBV15 and TRBJ1-2, with a weak D call TRBD1 (5 bases). The CDR3 length is 12 residues. V was shortened by 5 bases and J by 6 bases, with 10 bases between the two germline ends. Germline assignment: CDR1 LNHNV and CDR2 YYDKDF (reference sequence). This CDR3 is CATSGGAHGYTF. The CDR3 nucleotides are TGTGCCACCAGCGGAGGGGCTCATGGCTACACCTTC.

The chain recombines TRBV19 with TRBJ2-4; D is undetermined. V was shortened by 8 bases and J by 4 bases, with 15 bases between the two germline ends. CDR1 and CDR2 (germline): LNHDA, SQIVND (reference sequence). This CDR3 contains 14 residues. This CDR3 is CASAEKNAKNIQYF. The CDR3 nucleotides are TGTGCCAGTGCGGAAAAAAACGCTAAAAACATTCAGTACTTC.

This chain links TRBV6-1 with TRBJ2-6, with D unclear. CDR1 and CDR2 (germline): MNHNS, SASEGT. The CDR3 contains 16 residues. Trimming removed 1 base from V and 0 bases from J, with 7 bases in between. The CDR3 spells CASSEDWSSGANVLTF. As DNA, the CDR3 is TGTGCCAGCAGTGAAGATTGGAGCTCTGGGGCCAACGTCCTGACTTTC.

The CDR3 nucleotides are TGCGCCAGCAGCCAAGTCGGGGGGGCCTATAGCTCTGGGGCCAACGTCCTGACTTTC. Its translation: CASSQVGGAYSSGANVLTF. This chain links TRBV4-1 with TRBJ2-6; 8 bases map to TRBD2. The CDR3 is 19 residues long. The ends lost 1 base at V and 0 bases at J; junction bases unmatched: 8. Germline V gene sequence: CDR1 MGHRA, CDR2 YSYEKL.

The CDR3 reads CASSLRTSGTYNEQFF. CDR3 DNA sequence: TGTGCCAGTAGTCTCCGGACTAGCGGAACCTACAATGAGCAGTTCTTC. The chain couples TRBV19 to TRBJ2-1, with TRBD2 matching 10 bases. The germline V gene has CDR1 LNHDA and CDR2 SQIVND (reference sequence). With V trimmed by 5 bases and J by 2 bases, 6 bases remained unmatched. CDR3 length: 16 residues. Complete variable domain (other parts from reference TRBV19 and TRBJ2-1): DGGITQSPKYLFRKEGQNVTLSCEQNLNHDAMYWYRQDPGQGLRLIYYSQIVNDFQKGDIAEGYSVSREKKESFPLTVTSAQKNPTAFYLCASSLRTSGTYNEQFFGPGTRLTVL.

A single count supports this clone. The chain links TRBV7-2 to TRBJ2-5, with D perhaps TRBD2 (6 bases). Germline assignment: CDR1 SGHTA and CDR2 FQGNSA. V dropped 1 base and J dropped 2 bases, with 14 bases sitting between them. The CDR3 covers 16 residues. CDR3 sequence: CASSLVGTLPQETQYF. In DNA form, the CDR3 reads TGTGCCAGCAGCTTAGTGGGGACTCTCCCACAAGAGACCCAGTACTTC. Combining the CDR3 with reference TRBV7-2 and TRBJ2-5 gives the whole variable domain GAGVSQSPSNKVTEKGKDVELRCDPISGHTALYWYRQSLGQGLEFLIYFQGNSAPDKSGLPSDRFSAERTGGSVSTLTIQRTQQEDSAVYLCASSLVGTLPQETQYFGPGTRLLVL.

This sequence joins TRBV5-5 and TRBJ2-5, with 9 nucleotides matching TRBD2. The J call may not be correct, given that the DNA end is closer to TRBJ2-7. Germline V lookup: CDR1 SGHKS, CDR2 YYEKEE (reference sequence). The length of the CDR3 is 15 residues. The CDR3 region has the DNA TGTGCCAGCAGCTTCGTAGCGGGGGACTCCTACGAGCAGTACTTC. This codes for CASSFVAGDSYEQYF.